The next 22 T cell receptor beta chains were all read from a single sample in a study of T cells in Graves' hyperthyroidism and ophthalmopathy. Template material for amplifying TCR beta CDR3 regions consisted of RNA transcripts. The primer set for the first-round RT-PCR of the TCR CDR3 was HTBI. From the multiplex PCR reads, TCRdb called clonotypes with MiXCR, one entry per CDR3 protein. The table lists hundreds of thousands of distinct CDR3 sequences, 12% to 15% of them singletons. Sequenced material: blood. Every receptor here comes from a woman aged 18-29 years with Graves' hyperthyroidism.

In its sample, this clonotype was seen a few times. This chain connects TRBV29-1 to TRBJ1-1, with D possibly TRBD1 on 5 matching bases. This CDR3 has 15 residues. Germline V lookup: CDR1 SQVTM, CDR2 ANQGSEA. Between the trimmed V and J ends, which lost 0 bases and 7 bases, there was a span of 18 bases. This CDR3 is CSVEDRHSEGFEAFF. In DNA form, the CDR3 reads TGCAGCGTTGAAGATCGCCACTCCGAGGGGTTTGAAGCTTTCTTT. The full variable domain, rest sourced from reference TRBV29-1 and TRBJ1-1, is SAVISQKPSRDICQRGTSLTIQCQVDSQVTMMFWYRQQPGQSLTLIATANQGSEATYESGFVIDKFPISRPNLTFSTLTVSNMSPEDSSIYLCSVEDRHSEGFEAFFGQGTRLTVV.

This clonotype was seen repeatedly, ten times or more. V and J are TRBV27 and TRBJ1-6; the D is unclear. In germline, CDR1 is MNHEY, CDR2 SMNVEV (reference sequence). CDR3 size: 12 residues. Trimming pared 4 bases from V and 11 bases from J, leaving 9 bases between. CDR3 sequence reads: CASSSLGTPLHF. The CDR3 region has the DNA TGTGCCAGCAGTTCCCTAGGTACACCCCTCCACTTT.

This clonotype was observed many times. This rearrangement joins TRBV28 to TRBJ2-4; 8 positions match TRBD1. Per germline, CDR1 MDHEN and CDR2 SYDVKM. J gave up 2 bases and V 3 bases, and 6 bases lay outside the gene matches. The CDR3 is made up of 16 amino acids. The CDR3 DNA is TGTGCCAGCAGTTTGACAGGGGTGCTAACCAAAAACATTCAGTACTTC. The encoded protein is CASSLTGVLTKNIQYF.

Only a few counts were recorded for this clonotype. This sequence joins TRBV4-1 and TRBJ1-2; D is possibly TRBD1 (5 bases). The CDR3 has 17 amino acids. Germline assignment: CDR1 MGHRA and CDR2 YSYEKL. Trimming cost V 4 bases and J 0 bases, with 18 bases left between them. CDR3 residues: CASSRIGQGDANYGYTF. CDR3 DNA: TGCGCCAGCAGCCGGATAGGGCAGGGAGACGCTAACTATGGCTACACCTTC.

This clonotype was observed a few times. A read error may explain this, as a much larger clone is one base away. This sequence joins TRBV20-1 and TRBJ2-7; D is unclear. Trimming cost V 3 bases and J 3 bases, with 6 bases left between them. This CDR3 has 11 residues. The germline V gene has CDR1 DFQATT and CDR2 SNEGSKA (reference sequence). This chain's CDR3 is CSASGNYEQYF. In DNA, the CDR3 is TGCAGTGCTAGTGGAAACTACGAGCAGTACTTC.

This chain joins TRBV5-1 and TRBJ2-7; 10 bases map to TRBD2. Unmatched junction bases numbered 7, after V lost 0 bases and J lost 4 bases. The CDR3 runs to 16 residues. Germline-derived CDR1 and CDR2 are SGHRS and YFSETQ. CDR3 nucleotide sequence: TGCGCCAGCAGCTTGGGGGCGGCTAGCGGGAGTTACGAGCAGTACTTC. Its protein product is CASSLGAASGSYEQYF.

This clonotype was found many times. The CDR3 reads CASRALGLLTYEQYF. The CDR3 nucleotides are TGTGCCAGCAGGGCTCTGGGACTTTTGACCTACGAGCAGTACTTC. This chain connects TRBV28 to TRBJ2-7; maybe TRBD2 (6 bases). The V end lost 6 bases, the J end lost 2 bases, and 17 bases lay between the germline ends. The germline gives CDR1 MDHEN, CDR2 SYDVKM. This CDR3 is built from 15 residues.

This clonotype was counted at least ten times. The rearrangement joins TRBV11-2 to TRBJ2-2, with D perhaps matching TRBD1 (5 bases). The CDR3 runs to 15 residues. The V end was cut by 1 base, the J end by 0 bases, with 6 bases between. Germline V gene lookup returns CDR1 SGHAT and CDR2 FQNNGV. The CDR3, as DNA: TGTGCCAGCAGCTTAGCAGGGCCGAACACCGGGGAGCTGTTTTTT. It yields the protein CASSLAGPNTGELFF.

This clonotype has more than one count but fewer than ten. This chain connects TRBV30 to TRBJ2-1; D is uncertain. Germline V gene data show CDR1 as GTSNPN and CDR2 as SVGIG (reference sequence). The CDR3 extends over 10 amino acids. V lost 4 bases and J 6 bases, leaving 4 bases between the germline ends. Here the CDR3 DNA reads TGTGCCTGGACAGGCAATGAGCAGTTCTTC. Its translation is CAWTGNEQFF. Drawing the rest from reference TRBV30 and TRBJ2-1, the complete variable domain is SQTIHQWPATLVQPVGSPLSLECTVEGTSNPNLYWYRQAAGRGLQLLFYSVGIGQISSEVPQNLSASRPQDRQFILSSKKLLLSDSGFYLCAWTGNEQFFGPGTRLTVL.

This clonotype was seen a few times. The genes are TRBV19 and TRBJ1-2, with 11 nucleotides matching TRBD1. V was pared by 5 bases and J by 0 bases, with 8 bases of the junction left unmatched. The CDR3 totals 17 residues. Germline assignment: CDR1 LNHDA and CDR2 SQIVND (reference sequence). CDR3 DNA: TGTGCCAGTAGTTTTAGGACAGGGGGCATATCTAACTATGGCTACACCTTC. Translating gives CASSFRTGGISNYGYTF.

This clonotype was observed a few times. The chain is built from TRBV10-2 and TRBJ2-2; 7 bases line up with TRBD2. V was pared by 0 bases and J by 6 bases, with 16 bases of the junction left unmatched. This CDR3 spans 19 amino acids. CDR1 and CDR2 (germline): WSHSY, SAAADI. Here the CDR3 DNA reads TGCGCCAGCAGTGAGTCGGTGCGGGAGTTTTTTGTTGGGGCCGGGGAGCTGTTTTTT. It specifies CASSESVREFFVGAGELFF.

The table lists this clonotype with many counts. This sequence joins TRBV20-1 and TRBJ2-7; 7 nucleotides match TRBD2. The CDR3 contains 15 residues. Trimming took 0 bases from V and 0 from J; bases not matched to a gene: 5. The germline V gene has CDR1 DFQATT and CDR2 SNEGSKA (reference sequence). CDR3 amino acids: CSARDDGRSSYEQYF. In DNA form, the CDR3 reads TGCAGTGCTAGAGATGACGGGAGGAGCTCCTACGAGCAGTACTTC.

In its sample, this clonotype was seen a few times. A much larger clone lies one base from this, so it may be a read error. V and J are TRBV3-1 and TRBJ2-5, with 9 bases matching TRBD2. This CDR3 has 13 residues. CDR1 and CDR2 from the germline V gene are LGHDT and YNNKEL (reference sequence). The junction had 0 bases not matched to a gene; V was cut back by 4 bases and J by 3 bases. CDR3 region: CASSRLAEETQYF. The CDR3 region has the DNA TGTGCCAGCAGCCGACTAGCGGAAGAGACCCAGTACTTC.

This clonotype has more than one count but fewer than ten. This chain uses TRBV6-2 or TRBV6-3 with TRBJ1-2, with 7 positions matching TRBD1. After removal of 2 bases from V and 2 bases from J, the junction contained 5 bases not matched to a gene. This CDR3 region has 15 residues. Germline V gene sequence: CDR1 MNHEY, CDR2 SVGEGT. In DNA form, the CDR3 reads TGTGCCAGCAGTTACCACGACAGGGTGAACTATGGCTACACCTTC. The encoded protein is CASSYHDRVNYGYTF.

The sample holds many counts of this clonotype. The chain links TRBV6-5 to TRBJ2-1, with 10 bases lining up with TRBD2. J gave up 0 bases and V 1 base, and 12 bases lay outside the gene matches. Germline CDR1 reads MNHEY; CDR2 reads SVGAGI. This CDR3 has 20 residues. The CDR3 nucleotides read TGTGCCAGCAGTTACTTGCCTAGCGGGAGCCCAGGCAGCTCCTACAATGAGCAGTTCTTC. Its translation is CASSYLPSGSPGSSYNEQFF.

The rearrangement joins TRBV4-1 to TRBJ2-7; TRBD2 agrees at 7 bases. The germline V gene has CDR1 MGHRA and CDR2 YSYEKL. V dropped 1 base and J dropped 4; count of bases not matched to a gene: 7. The CDR3 consists of 15 residues. CDR3: CASSQASGFPYEQYF. The CDR3 DNA reads as TGCGCCAGCAGCCAAGCTAGCGGCTTCCCTTACGAGCAGTACTTC.

This clonotype appeared many times. The genes are TRBV12-3 or TRBV12-4 and TRBJ1-4; D is uncertain. The CDR3 has 12 residues. Between the trimmed V and J ends, which lost 6 bases and 8 bases, there was a span of 10 bases. The CDR3 DNA follows: TGTGCCAGCAGCCGAGGAGGGGAAAAACTGTTTTTT. Protein sequence: CASSRGGEKLFF.

CDR3 bases: TGTGCCAGCAGTGGAGGACAGGAGAACACTGAAGCTTTCTTT. Translating gives CASSGGQENTEAFF. This chain joins TRBV2 and TRBJ1-1, with 7 bases lining up with TRBD1. The germline V gene encodes CDR1 SNHLY and CDR2 FYNNEI. Trimming removed 4 bases from V and 1 base from J; junction bases left unmatched: 3. This CDR3 has 14 residues.

There are many counts of this clonotype. V usage is TRBV20-1 and J usage is TRBJ2-5; TRBD2 matches 12 bases. CDR1 and CDR2 from the germline V gene are DFQATT and SNEGSKA (reference sequence). The CDR3 spans 14 residues. The CDR3 region has the DNA TGCACTACCACTAGCGGGAGGAGGTTAGAGACCCAGTACTTC. Its protein is CTTTSGRRLETQYF.

The chain couples TRBV13 to TRBJ2-1; TRBD2 matches at 11 bases. The CDR3 runs 17 residues. J was trimmed by 4 bases and V by 1 base; bases with no gene match: 6. Germline V lookup: CDR1 PRHDT, CDR2 FYEKMQ (reference sequence). DNA of the CDR3: TGTGCCAGCAGCTTAGTGGCTAGCGGGAGGCTTTACAATGAGCAGTTCTTC. This encodes CASSLVASGRLYNEQFF.

V gene TRBV7-3 combines with J gene TRBJ2-3; the match to TRBD2 covers 7 bases. The CDR3 is 15 amino acids. Germline trimming cut 5 bases from V and 0 bases from J; bases unmatched to any gene: 5. CDR1 SGHTA and CDR2 FQGTGA come from the germline V gene. In DNA, the CDR3 is TGTGCCAGCAGCCGAGCGGGACTAAGCACAGATACGCAGTATTTT. This sequence encodes CASSRAGLSTDTQYF.

V gene TRBV15 combines with J gene TRBJ1-1, with 11 nucleotides matching TRBD1. CDR1 LNHNV and CDR2 YYDKDF come from the germline V gene (reference sequence). This CDR3 has 16 residues. The V segment lost 4 bases and the J segment 3 bases; nucleotides outside the gene matches: 7. CDR3 loop: CATSTGQGALDTEAFF. In DNA, the CDR3 is TGTGCCACCAGCACAGGACAGGGGGCGTTGGACACTGAAGCTTTCTTT.